Listed below are T cell receptor beta chains from one sample, sequenced in a study of T cells in Graves' hyperthyroidism and ophthalmopathy. A single record per CDR3 protein comes from TCRdb applying MiXCR to the multiplex PCR reads. In the table there are about 570,000 distinct CDR3 sequences, 46% of which are singletons. The sequenced sample consisted of peripheral blood or thyroid tissue (not recorded which). All receptors come from an adult woman with Graves' disease, either hyperthyroidism or ophthalmopathy (not recorded which). Both conserved end residues are part of each CDR3. The D gene is left open where the match is weak. Clone size appears in some rows only: once, few, many, or a class for an expanded clone.

D: .; J: TRBJ1-2; size: .; V: TRBV9; CDR3: CASNPDGRQYYGYTF; DNA: TGTGCCAGCAACCCAGACGGACGGCAGTATTATGGCTACACCTTC
D: .; J: TRBJ1-3; size: .; V: TRBV7-2; CDR3: CASSLGVLYSFSGNTIYF; DNA: TGTGCCAGCAGCTTGGGGGTCCTCTACTCTTTCTCTGGAAACACCATATATTTT
D: TRBD1; J: TRBJ1-2; size: .; V: TRBV7-9; CDR3: CASSDRRQGTGGYTF; DNA: TGTGCCAGCAGCGACCGAAGACAGGGGACGGGTGGCTACACCTTC
D: .; J: TRBJ2-5; size: .; V: TRBV30; CDR3: CAWSVTGETQYF; DNA: TGTGCCTGGAGTGTAACGGGGGAGACCCAGTACTTC
D: .; J: TRBJ2-2; size: few; V: TRBV7-2; CDR3: CASSLDGGFREGVFF; DNA: TGTGCCAGCAGCTTAGACGGAGGATTCCGCGAGGGGGTGTTTTTT
D: .; J: TRBJ1-5; size: .; V: TRBV19; CDR3: CASSRGLTQPQHF; DNA: TGTGCCAGTAGTAGGGGGTTAACTCAGCCCCAGCATTTT
D: TRBD2; J: TRBJ2-7; size: .; V: TRBV20-1; CDR3: CSARSQAGEGHEQYF; DNA: TGCAGTGCTAGATCCCAAGCGGGGGAAGGCCACGAGCAGTACTTC
D: .; J: TRBJ2-2; size: many; V: TRBV9; CDR3: CASSVAAGPPGELFF; DNA: TGTGCCAGCAGCGTAGCGGCTGGTCCCCCCGGGGAGCTGTTTTTT
D: TRBD1; J: TRBJ1-1; size: many; V: TRBV5-1; CDR3: CASSRGQGAGFTEAFF; DNA: TGCGCCAGCAGCAGGGGACAGGGGGCAGGGTTCACTGAAGCTTTCTTT
D: .; J: TRBJ2-3; size: few; V: TRBV7-9; CDR3: CASILGGRDTQYF; DNA: TGTGCCAGCATCCTTGGGGGGCGAGATACGCAGTATTTT
D: TRBD2; J: TRBJ2-7; size: .; V: TRBV19; CDR3: CASRNGGDHYEQYF; DNA: TGTGCCAGTAGGAACGGGGGGGATCACTACGAGCAGTACTTC
D: .; J: TRBJ1-5; size: .; V: TRBV20-1; CDR3: CSARDRRGGQPQHF; DNA: TGCAGTGCTAGAGATCGTCGGGGTGGGCAGCCCCAGCATTTT
D: .; J: TRBJ1-1; size: .; V: TRBV7-9; CDR3: CASSLGFPNTEAFF; DNA: TGTGCCAGCAGCTTAGGCTTTCCAAACACTGAAGCTTTCTTT
D: .; J: TRBJ1-1; size: many; V: TRBV6-5; CDR3: CASSYLSNTEAFF; DNA: TGTGCCAGCAGTTACTTGTCGAACACTGAAGCTTTCTTT
D: TRBD1; J: TRBJ2-5; size: .; V: TRBV25-1; CDR3: CARDIGQAQETQYF; DNA: TGTGCTAGAGATATTGGACAGGCCCAAGAGACCCAGTACTTC
D: .; J: TRBJ2-7; size: .; V: TRBV2; CDR3: CASSAGPYEQYF; DNA: TGTGCCAGCAGCGCAGGGCCCTACGAGCAGTACTTC
D: TRBD1; J: TRBJ2-7; size: .; V: TRBV19; CDR3: CASSTTGDLVYEQYF; DNA: TGTGCCAGTAGTACGACAGGGGATTTGGTCTACGAGCAGTACTTC
D: .; J: TRBJ1-6; size: many; V: TRBV9; CDR3: CASSAASNSPLHF; DNA: TGTGCCAGCAGCGCCGCCTCAAATTCACCCCTCCACTTT